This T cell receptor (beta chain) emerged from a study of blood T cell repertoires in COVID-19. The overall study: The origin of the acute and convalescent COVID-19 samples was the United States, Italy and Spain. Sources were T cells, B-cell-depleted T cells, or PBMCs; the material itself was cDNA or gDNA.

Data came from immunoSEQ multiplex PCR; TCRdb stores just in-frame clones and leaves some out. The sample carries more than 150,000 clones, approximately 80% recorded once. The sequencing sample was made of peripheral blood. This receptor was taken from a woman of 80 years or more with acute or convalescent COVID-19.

The CDR3 nucleotides are TGTGCCACCAGTGTGGGGGCTAGCGGGAATACAGATACGCAGTATTTT. It specifies CATSVGASGNTDTQYF. The chain has TRBV24-1 and TRBJ2-3; 9 bases line up with TRBD2. This CDR3 has 16 amino acids. V lost 5 bases, J lost 3 bases, and 8 bases stayed unmatched. Per germline, CDR1 KGHDR and CDR2 SFDVKD.